A selection of T cell receptor beta chains follows, all from one sample in a study of CD8+ T cells in alopecia areata. TCRdb's copy holds only in-frame clones and misses some; the assay was immunoSEQ multiplex PCR. The profile covers 120,000 or so clones, with about 46% appearing a single time and about 10% taken by the ten largest. Sequencing was done on a sample of NKG2D-low CD8+ T cells sorted from blood. The receptors originated from a human donor with alopecia areata. The CDR3 runs from the conserved cysteine through the conserved F or W. A D gene is named only where the DNA matches it firmly. Clone sizes are given selectively: once, few, many, or a class where the clone is expanded.

d_call,j_call,v_call,clone_size,cdr3_aa,cdr3_nt
NA,TRBJ2-7,TRBV25-1,few,CASSDEGPNEQYF,TGTGCCAGCAGTGACGAGGGGCCCAACGAGCAGTACTTC
TRBD2,TRBJ2-7,TRBV29-1,NA,CSAHGTSGRYEQYF,TGCAGCGCCCACGGGACTAGCGGGAGATACGAGCAGTACTTC
NA,TRBJ2-5,TRBV11-2,NA,CASSYHETQYF,TGTGCCAGCAGCTACCATGAGACCCAGTACTTC
NA,TRBJ2-1,TRBV27,NA,CASSERELYNEQFF,TGTGCCAGCAGCGAAAGGGAGCTCTACAATGAGCAGTTCTTC
NA,TRBJ2-3,TRBV10-3,few,CAIRQDGDTQYF,TGTGCCATCAGGCAGGATGGCGATACGCAGTATTTT
NA,TRBJ2-3,TRBV30,NA,CAWSVLPSSTDTQYF,TGTGCCTGGAGTGTACTCCCGAGTAGCACAGATACGCAGTATTTT
TRBD1,TRBJ2-1,TRBV29-1,few,CSAGQGDHEQFF,TGCAGCGCTGGACAGGGTGATCATGAGCAGTTCTTC
NA,TRBJ2-7,TRBV29-1,NA,CSVLSVTYEQYF,TGCAGCGTTCTGTCGGTTACCTACGAGCAGTACTTC
TRBD1,TRBJ1-2,TRBV7-9,many,CASSFGDSSYGYTF,TGTGCCAGCAGCTTCGGGGACAGCTCTTATGGCTACACCTTC
NA,TRBJ2-7,TRBV7-2,NA,CASSLAPSDPYEQYF,TGTGCCAGCAGCTTAGCCCCTAGCGACCCCTACGAGCAGTACTTC
NA,TRBJ1-1,TRBV28,few,CASKETGRGGTEAFF,TGTGCCAGCAAGGAAACGGGGAGGGGAGGGACTGAAGCTTTCTTT
TRBD1,TRBJ1-1,TRBV5-1,NA,CASSWGQDNTEAFF,TGCGCCAGCAGCTGGGGACAGGACAACACTGAAGCTTTCTTT
TRBD2,TRBJ2-3,TRBV27,few,CASSVIAGGVITDTQYF,TGTGCCAGCAGTGTCATAGCGGGAGGGGTAATCACAGATACGCAGTATTTT
NA,TRBJ2-5,TRBV30,NA,CAWTGEIETQYF,TGTGCCTGGACGGGGGAAATCGAGACCCAGTACTTC
NA,TRBJ2-1,TRBV29-1,NA,CSATEDLAYNEQFF,TGCAGCGCCACCGAGGATTTAGCCTACAATGAGCAGTTCTTC
TRBD2,TRBJ2-7,TRBV7-9,NA,CASSLVLGLAGVEQYF,TGTGCCAGCAGCTTAGTGTTGGGACTAGCGGGTGTAGAGCAGTACTTC
NA,TRBJ2-5,TRBV5-1,NA,CASSFEGGAPGETQYF,TGCGCCAGCAGCTTCGAGGGGGGGGCCCCCGGGGAGACCCAGTACTTC
TRBD1,TRBJ2-7,TRBV7-2,NA,CASSFGTGGTYEQYF,TGTGCCAGCAGCTTCGGGACAGGGGGTACCTACGAGCAGTACTTC
TRBD1,TRBJ2-3,TRBV20-1,NA,CSARGDRAQYF,TGCAGTGCTAGAGGGGACAGGGCGCAGTATTTT
NA,TRBJ2-5,TRBV27,NA,CASSLYGGETQYF,TGTGCCAGCAGTTTATACGGGGGAGAGACCCAGTACTTC
NA,TRBJ1-1,TRBV15,NA,CATSPSGQEAFF,TGTGCCACCAGTCCCTCGGGACAAGAAGCTTTCTTT
NA,TRBJ2-5,TRBV29-1,few,CSVGGGGGETQYF,TGCAGCGTTGGTGGGGGCGGGGGAGAGACCCAGTACTTC
NA,TRBJ2-7,TRBV6-6,NA,CASSGLYEQYF,TGTGCCAGTTCAGGGCTGTACGAGCAGTACTTC
NA,TRBJ2-7,TRBV19,NA,CASSHQSDHSYEQYF,TGTGCCAGTAGTCATCAATCGGATCACTCCTACGAGCAGTACTTC
NA,TRBJ2-7,TRBV29-1,NA,CSVAGGDTYEQYF,TGCAGCGTTGCCGGTGGAGACACCTACGAGCAGTACTTC
TRBD1,TRBJ2-7,TRBV7-9,few,CASSLFRDSPTYEQYF,TGTGCCAGCAGCTTGTTCCGGGACAGTCCGACCTACGAGCAGTACTTC
NA,TRBJ1-1,TRBV29-1,NA,CSVGTDISGAFF,TGCAGCGTTGGGACAGATATTTCGGGAGCTTTCTTT
NA,TRBJ2-3,TRBV29-1,few,CSDAGSGSSDTQYF,TGCAGCGACGCAGGGAGTGGGTCTTCAGATACGCAGTATTTT
NA,TRBJ2-1,TRBV27,NA,CASSQSRENEQFF,TGTGCCAGCAGTCAATCCAGGGAAAATGAGCAGTTCTTC
NA,TRBJ2-1,TRBV7-6,few,CASSLSAEQFF,TGTGCCAGCAGCTTATCCGCTGAGCAGTTCTTC
TRBD1,TRBJ1-4,TRBV29-1,few,CSATDRANEKLFF,TGCAGCGCGACGGACAGGGCTAATGAAAAACTGTTTTTT
NA,TRBJ2-5,TRBV15,NA,CATSREETQYF,TGTGCCACCAGCAGAGAGGAGACCCAGTACTTC
NA,TRBJ2-7,TRBV15,NA,CATSREGGYEQYF,TGTGCCACCAGCAGAGAAGGGGGCTACGAGCAGTACTTC
TRBD2,TRBJ2-3,TRBV6-4,NA,CASSEGGGSTDTQYF,TGTGCCAGCAGTGAAGGCGGGGGAAGCACAGATACGCAGTATTTT
NA,TRBJ2-2,TRBV29-1,NA,CSVRTAIDTGELFF,TGCAGCGTGAGGACAGCGATAGACACCGGGGAGCTGTTTTTT
NA,TRBJ2-7,TRBV29-1,few,CSVVGGSNEQYF,TGCAGCGTTGTGGGTGGGAGCAACGAGCAGTACTTC
NA,TRBJ2-2,TRBV14,NA,CASSPIPATGELFF,TGTGCCAGCAGCCCCATACCAGCAACCGGGGAGCTGTTTTTT
TRBD2,TRBJ2-7,TRBV29-1,NA,CSVVDGSGGEQYF,TGCAGCGTTGTAGACGGGTCGGGGGGCGAGCAGTACTTC
NA,TRBJ2-7,TRBV28,few,CASSLQLHYEQYF,TGTGCCAGCAGTTTACAGCTCCACTACGAGCAGTACTTC
NA,TRBJ2-1,TRBV11-2,NA,CASSFQGRAVEQFF,TGTGCCAGCAGCTTCCAGGGGAGAGCGGTTGAGCAGTTCTTC